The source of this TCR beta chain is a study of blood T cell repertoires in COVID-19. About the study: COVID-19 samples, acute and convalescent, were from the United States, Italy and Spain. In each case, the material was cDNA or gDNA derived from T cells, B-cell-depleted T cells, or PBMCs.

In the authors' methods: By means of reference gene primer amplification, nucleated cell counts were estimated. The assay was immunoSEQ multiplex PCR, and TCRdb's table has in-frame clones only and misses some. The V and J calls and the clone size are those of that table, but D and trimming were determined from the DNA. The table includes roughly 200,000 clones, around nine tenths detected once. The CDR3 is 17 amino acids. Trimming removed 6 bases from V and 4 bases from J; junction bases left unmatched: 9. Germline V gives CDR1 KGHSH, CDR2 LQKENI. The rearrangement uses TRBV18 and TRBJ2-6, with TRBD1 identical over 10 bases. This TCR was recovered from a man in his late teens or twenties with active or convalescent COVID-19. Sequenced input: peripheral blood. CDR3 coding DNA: TGTGCCAGCTCTTTCGGACAGGGGGTTTCAGGGGCCAACGTCCTGACTTTC. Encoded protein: CASSFGQGVSGANVLTF.